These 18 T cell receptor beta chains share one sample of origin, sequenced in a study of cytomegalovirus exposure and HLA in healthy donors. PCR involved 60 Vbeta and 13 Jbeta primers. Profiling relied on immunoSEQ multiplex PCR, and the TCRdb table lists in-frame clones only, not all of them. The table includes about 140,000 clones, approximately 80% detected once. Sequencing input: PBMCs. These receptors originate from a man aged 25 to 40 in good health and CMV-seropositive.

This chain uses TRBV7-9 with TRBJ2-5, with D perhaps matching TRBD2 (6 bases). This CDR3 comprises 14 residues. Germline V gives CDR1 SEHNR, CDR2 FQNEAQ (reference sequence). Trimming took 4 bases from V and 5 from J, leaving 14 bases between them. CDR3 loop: CASSSREEWETQYF. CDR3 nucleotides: TGTGCCAGCAGCTCCAGGGAGGAGTGGGAGACCCAGTACTTC.

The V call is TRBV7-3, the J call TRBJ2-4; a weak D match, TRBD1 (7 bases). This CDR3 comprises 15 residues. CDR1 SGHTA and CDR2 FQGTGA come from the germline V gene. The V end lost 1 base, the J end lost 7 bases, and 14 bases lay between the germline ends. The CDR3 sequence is CASSLSPSGGNIQYF. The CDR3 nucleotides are TGTGCCAGCAGCTTAAGTCCCTCAGGGGGGAACATTCAGTACTTC.

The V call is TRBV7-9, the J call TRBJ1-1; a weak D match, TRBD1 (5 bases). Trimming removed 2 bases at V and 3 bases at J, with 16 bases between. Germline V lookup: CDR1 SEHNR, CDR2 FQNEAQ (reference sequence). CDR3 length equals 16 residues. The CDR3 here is CASSLLGGMRDTEAFF. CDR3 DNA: TGTGCCAGCAGCTTACTGGGGGGGATGAGGGACACTGAAGCTTTCTTT.

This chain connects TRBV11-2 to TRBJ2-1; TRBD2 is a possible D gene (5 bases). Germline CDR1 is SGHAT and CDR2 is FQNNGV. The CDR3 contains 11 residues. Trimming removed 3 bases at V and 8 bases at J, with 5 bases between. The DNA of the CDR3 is TGTGCCAGCAGCTTCGGGGATGAGCAGTTCTTC. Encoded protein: CASSFGDEQFF.

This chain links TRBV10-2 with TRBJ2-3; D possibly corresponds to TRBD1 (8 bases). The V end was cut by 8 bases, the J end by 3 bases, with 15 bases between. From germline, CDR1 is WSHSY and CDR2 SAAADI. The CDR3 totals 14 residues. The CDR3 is CASVQQGGTDTQYF. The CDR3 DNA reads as TGCGCCAGCGTCCAACAGGGGGGGACAGATACGCAGTATTTT.

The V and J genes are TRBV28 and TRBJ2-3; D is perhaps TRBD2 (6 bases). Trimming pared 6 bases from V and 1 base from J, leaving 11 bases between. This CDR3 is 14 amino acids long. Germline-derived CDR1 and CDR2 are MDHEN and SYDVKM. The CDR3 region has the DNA TGTGCCAGCAGAAACTCGGGGGGCACAGATACGCAGTATTTT. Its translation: CASRNSGGTDTQYF.

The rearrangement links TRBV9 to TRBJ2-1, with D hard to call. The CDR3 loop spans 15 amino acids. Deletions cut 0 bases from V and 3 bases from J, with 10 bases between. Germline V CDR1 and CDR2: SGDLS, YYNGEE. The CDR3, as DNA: TGTGCCAGCAGCGTAGCAGGCCAGATCTACAATGAGCAGTTCTTC. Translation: CASSVAGQIYNEQFF. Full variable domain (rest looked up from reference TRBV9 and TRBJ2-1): DSGVTQTPKHLITATGQRVTLRCSPRSGDLSVYWYQQSLDQGLQFLIQYYNGEERAKGNILERFSAQQFPDLHSELNLSSLELGDSALYFCASSVAGQIYNEQFFGPGTRLTVL.

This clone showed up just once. In nucleotides, the CDR3 is TGTGCCAGCAGTGGCGGGGGGACAGGGAGGTCGGATACGCAGTATTTT. Its translation: CASSGGGTGRSDTQYF. The chain carries TRBV28 and TRBJ2-3; possible D gene TRBD1, 9 bases. The V end was cut by 5 bases, the J end by 6 bases, with 21 bases between. The germline CDR1 and CDR2 sequences are MDHEN and SYDVKM. The CDR3 is made up of 16 amino acids.

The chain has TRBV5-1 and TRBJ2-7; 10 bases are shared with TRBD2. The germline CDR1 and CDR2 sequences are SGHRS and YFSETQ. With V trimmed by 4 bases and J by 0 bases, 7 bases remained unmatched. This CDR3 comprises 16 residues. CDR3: CASSKGLAATSYEQYF. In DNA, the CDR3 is TGCGCCAGCAGCAAAGGACTAGCGGCAACCTCCTACGAGCAGTACTTC.

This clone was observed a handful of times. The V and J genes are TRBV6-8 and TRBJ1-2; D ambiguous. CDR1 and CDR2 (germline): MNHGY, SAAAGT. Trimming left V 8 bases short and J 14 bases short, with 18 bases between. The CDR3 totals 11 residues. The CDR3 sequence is CASSQDYLWTF. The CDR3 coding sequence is TGTGCCAGCTCTCAGGATTACTTGTGGACCTTC.

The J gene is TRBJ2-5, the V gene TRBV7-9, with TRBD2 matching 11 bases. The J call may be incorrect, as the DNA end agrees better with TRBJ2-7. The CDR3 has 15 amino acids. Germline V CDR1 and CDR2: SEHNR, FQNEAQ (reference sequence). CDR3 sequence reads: CATPPTSGDSYEQYF. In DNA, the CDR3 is TGTGCCACTCCCCCGACTAGCGGGGATTCCTACGAGCAGTACTTC.

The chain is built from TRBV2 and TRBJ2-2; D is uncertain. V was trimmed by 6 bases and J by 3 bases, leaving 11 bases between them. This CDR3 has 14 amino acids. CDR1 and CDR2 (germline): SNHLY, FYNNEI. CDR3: CASRARVHTGELFF. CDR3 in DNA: TGTGCCAGCAGAGCCCGTGTTCACACCGGGGAGCTGTTTTTT.

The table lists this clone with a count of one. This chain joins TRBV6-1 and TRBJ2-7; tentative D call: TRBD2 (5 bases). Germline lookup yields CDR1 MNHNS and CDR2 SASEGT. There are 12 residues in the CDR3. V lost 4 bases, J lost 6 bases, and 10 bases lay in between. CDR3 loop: CASSGGLGEQYF. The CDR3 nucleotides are TGTGCCAGCAGTGGAGGGTTAGGCGAGCAGTACTTC.

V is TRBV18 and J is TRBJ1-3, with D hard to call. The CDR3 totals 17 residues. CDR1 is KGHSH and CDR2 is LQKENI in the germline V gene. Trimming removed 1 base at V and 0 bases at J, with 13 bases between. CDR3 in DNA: TGTGCCAGCTCACCACTTTCAGACCCAGGCTCTGGAAACACCATATATTTT. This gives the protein CASSPLSDPGSGNTIYF.

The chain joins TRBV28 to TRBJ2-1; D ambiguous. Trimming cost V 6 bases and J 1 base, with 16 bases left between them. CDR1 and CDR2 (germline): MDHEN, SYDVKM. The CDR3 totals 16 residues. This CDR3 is CASSSPGGQSYNEQFF. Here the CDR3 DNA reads TGTGCCAGCAGCTCCCCAGGTGGTCAGTCCTACAATGAGCAGTTCTTC.

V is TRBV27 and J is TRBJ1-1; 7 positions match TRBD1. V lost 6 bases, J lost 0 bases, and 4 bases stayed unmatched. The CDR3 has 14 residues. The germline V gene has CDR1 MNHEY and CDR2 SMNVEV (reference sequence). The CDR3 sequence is CASSVGQMNTEAFF. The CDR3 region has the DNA TGTGCCAGCAGCGTGGGACAGATGAACACTGAAGCTTTCTTT.

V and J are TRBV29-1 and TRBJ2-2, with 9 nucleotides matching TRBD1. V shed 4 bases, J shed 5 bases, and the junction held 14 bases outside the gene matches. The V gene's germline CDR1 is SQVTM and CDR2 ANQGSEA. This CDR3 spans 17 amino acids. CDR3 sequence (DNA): TGCAGCGTTGGAGTTCCTGAACAGGGGGCAAGGACCGGGGAGCTGTTTTTT. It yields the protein CSVGVPEQGARTGELFF.

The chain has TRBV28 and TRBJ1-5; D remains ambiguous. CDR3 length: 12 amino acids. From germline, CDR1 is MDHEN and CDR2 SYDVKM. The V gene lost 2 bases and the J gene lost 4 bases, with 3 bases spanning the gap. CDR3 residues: CASSLENQPQHF. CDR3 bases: TGTGCCAGCAGTTTAGAGAATCAGCCCCAGCATTTT.